The 5 T cell receptor beta chains below all came from one sample that was sequenced in a study of cytomegalovirus exposure and HLA in healthy donors. PCR primers comprised 60 Vbeta and 13 Jbeta primers. The data were produced by immunoSEQ multiplex PCR, yet TCRdb's version contains in-frame clones alone and is incomplete. The table has under 130,000 clones, approximately 83% seen once. The sample comprised PBMCs. These receptors were obtained from a man younger than 35 in good health and CMV-seronegative.

This clone was detected once. The chain links TRBV7-3 to TRBJ2-1; 8 bases fit TRBD1. CDR3 length: 15 residues. Per the germline V gene, CDR1 is SGHTA and CDR2 is FQGTGA. The junction had 7 bases not matched to a gene; V was cut back by 1 base and J by 8 bases. In nucleotides, the CDR3 is TGTGCCAGCAGCTTAAGGCAGGGGGCAATCGATGAGCAGTTCTTC. Its protein product is CASSLRQGAIDEQFF.

This chain connects TRBV29-1 to TRBJ2-7, with D possibly being TRBD1 (6 bases). The length of the CDR3 is 15 residues. Trimming removed 2 bases from V and 2 bases from J, with 16 bases in between. The germline V gene has CDR1 SQVTM and CDR2 ANQGSEA. The DNA for the CDR3 is TGCAGCGTTGAATTAACGGGACAAACTACCTACGAGCAGTACTTC. It specifies CSVELTGQTTYEQYF.

V and J are TRBV4-3 and TRBJ2-7; 12 bases line up with TRBD2. The germline gives CDR1 LGHNA, CDR2 YSLEER. The length of the CDR3 is 22 residues. Trimming took 0 bases from V and 1 from J; bases not matched to a gene: 19. CDR3 sequence (DNA): TGCGCCAGCAGCCAAGAGGTGGCCGGCGGGTCTAGCGGGAGGGCCAGATCCTACGAGCAGTACTTC. It translates to CASSQEVAGGSSGRARSYEQYF.

This chain uses TRBV6-1 with TRBJ1-3; D is possibly TRBD1 (6 bases). Between the trimmed V and J ends, which lost 5 bases and 0 bases, there was a span of 20 bases. This CDR3 contains 18 residues. CDR1 and CDR2 from the germline V gene are MNHNS and SASEGT. CDR3 sequence: CASSQGGGGRGSGNTIYF. DNA of the CDR3: TGTGCCAGCAGTCAAGGGGGAGGGGGAAGGGGCTCTGGAAACACCATATATTTT.

The chain joins TRBV14 to TRBJ1-2, with TRBD1 identical over 9 bases. CDR3 length: 17 residues. V was pared by 5 bases and J by 2 bases, with 12 bases of the junction left unmatched. Germline CDR1 SGHDN, CDR2 FVKESK. The CDR3 protein is CASSDSPGDRANYGYTF. DNA of the CDR3: TGTGCCAGCAGCGATTCTCCCGGGGACAGGGCGAACTATGGCTACACCTTC.